A selection of T cell receptor beta chains follows, all from one sample in a study of naive and memory T cell subsets. TCRdb analysed the UMI-ligation and nested PCR reads with MiXCR anew, one entry per CDR3 protein. Of roughly 20,000 distinct CDR3 sequences in the sample, roughly 9.6% were seen once. The specimen sequenced was central memory CD8+ T cells from blood. The receptors shown here come from a human donor in good health. CDR3s include the opening cysteine and the closing phenylalanine or tryptophan. Each record gives: D gene, V gene, J gene, clone size, CDR3 DNA, CDR3 protein. D genes are given only for firm matches. Clone size is given for some rows only: seen once, a few or many times, or a class if the clone is expanded.

>TRBD2|TRBV30|TRBJ2-7|few
TGTGCCTGGAGTGGGTCCGGACTAGAATCCTACGAGCAGTACTTC
CAWSGSGLESYEQYF
>.|TRBV6-5|TRBJ1-2|few
TGTGCCAGCAGGACCAGCGGAGATGGCTACACCTTC
CASRTSGDGYTF
>.|TRBV20-1|TRBJ2-7|.
TGCAGTGCCGAACCCCGTGGCCTCTACGAGCAGTACTTC
CSAEPRGLYEQYF
>TRBD2|TRBV4-3|TRBJ2-7|.
TGCGCCAGCAGCCACGGGACTAGCGGCTACGAGCAGTACTTC
CASSHGTSGYEQYF
>.|TRBV6-1|TRBJ2-7|.
TGTGCCAGCAGTGAATGGGGCAGTTCCTACGAGCAGTACTTC
CASSEWGSSYEQYF
>TRBD1|TRBV29-1|TRBJ1-1|.
TGCAGCGGGGGAAAGGACAGGGCGACTGAAGCTTTCTTT
CSGGKDRATEAFF
>TRBD1|TRBV28|TRBJ2-7|few
TGTGCCAGCAGGGGGAATGGACAGGGTACCGTTCACGAGCAGTACTTC
CASRGNGQGTVHEQYF
>.|TRBV30|TRBJ2-7|many
TGTGCCTCCCCTGGACTCCGGGGAAACGAGCAGTACTTC
CASPGLRGNEQYF
>.|TRBV6-1|TRBJ2-5|few
TGTGCCAGCAGTGATGGGACAAGGCTTCTTCAGACCCAGTACTTC
CASSDGTRLLQTQYF
>.|TRBV4-1|TRBJ1-2|.
TGCGCCAGCAGCCAAGGATATCAGGGACCTCCGTCGACTTACTATGGCTACACCTTC
CASSQGYQGPPSTYYGYTF
>.|TRBV29-1|TRBJ2-4|many
TGCAGCGTCGTGACAGGCCTATTAGCCAAAAACATTCAGTACTTC
CSVVTGLLAKNIQYF